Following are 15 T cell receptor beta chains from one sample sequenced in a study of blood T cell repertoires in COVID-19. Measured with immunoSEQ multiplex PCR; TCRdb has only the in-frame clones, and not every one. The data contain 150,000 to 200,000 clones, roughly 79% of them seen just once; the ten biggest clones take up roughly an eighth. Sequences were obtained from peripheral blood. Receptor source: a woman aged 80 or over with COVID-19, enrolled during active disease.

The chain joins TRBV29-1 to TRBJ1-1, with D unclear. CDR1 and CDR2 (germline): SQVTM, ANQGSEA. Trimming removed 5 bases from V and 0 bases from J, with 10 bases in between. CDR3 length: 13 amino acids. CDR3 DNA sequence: TGCAGCGTTCAGCGGCCACTGAACACTGAAGCTTTCTTT. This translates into CSVQRPLNTEAFF. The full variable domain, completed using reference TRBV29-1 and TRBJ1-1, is SAVISQKPSRDICQRGTSLTIQCQVDSQVTMMFWYRQQPGQSLTLIATANQGSEATYESGFVIDKFPISRPNLTFSTLTVSNMSPEDSSIYLCSVQRPLNTEAFFGQGTRLTVV.

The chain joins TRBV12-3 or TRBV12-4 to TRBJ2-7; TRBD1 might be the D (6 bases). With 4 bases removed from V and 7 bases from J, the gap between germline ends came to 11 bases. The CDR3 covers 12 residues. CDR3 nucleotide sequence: TGTGCCAGCAGTTCAGGGGAAGGGGAGCAGTACTTC. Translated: CASSSGEGEQYF.

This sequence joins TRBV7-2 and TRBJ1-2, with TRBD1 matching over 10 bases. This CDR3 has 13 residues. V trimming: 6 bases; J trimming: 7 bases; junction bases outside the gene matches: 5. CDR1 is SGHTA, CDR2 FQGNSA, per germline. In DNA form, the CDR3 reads TGTGCCAGCAGTTTGGACAGGGGGGGTGGCTACACCTTC. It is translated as CASSLDRGGGYTF.

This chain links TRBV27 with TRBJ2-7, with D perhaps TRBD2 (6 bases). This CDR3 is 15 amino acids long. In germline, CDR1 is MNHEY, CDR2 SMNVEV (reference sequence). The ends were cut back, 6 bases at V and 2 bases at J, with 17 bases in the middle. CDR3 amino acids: CASSQEGNPAYEQYF. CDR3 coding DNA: TGTGCCAGCAGCCAGGAGGGTAATCCAGCCTACGAGCAGTACTTC.

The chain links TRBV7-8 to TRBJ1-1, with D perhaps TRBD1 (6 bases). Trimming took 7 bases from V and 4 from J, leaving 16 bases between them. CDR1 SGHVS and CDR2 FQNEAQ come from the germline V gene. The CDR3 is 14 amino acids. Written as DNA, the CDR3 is TGTGCCAGCACCGATTCGTGGGGGCCCACTGAAGCTTTCTTT. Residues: CASTDSWGPTEAFF.

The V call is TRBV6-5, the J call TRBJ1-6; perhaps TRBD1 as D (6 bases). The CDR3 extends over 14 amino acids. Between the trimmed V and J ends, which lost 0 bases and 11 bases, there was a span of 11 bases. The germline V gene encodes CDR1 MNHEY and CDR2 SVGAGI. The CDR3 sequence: CASSYSGGLTPLHF. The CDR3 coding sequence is TGTGCCAGCAGTTACTCAGGGGGATTAACACCCCTCCACTTT.

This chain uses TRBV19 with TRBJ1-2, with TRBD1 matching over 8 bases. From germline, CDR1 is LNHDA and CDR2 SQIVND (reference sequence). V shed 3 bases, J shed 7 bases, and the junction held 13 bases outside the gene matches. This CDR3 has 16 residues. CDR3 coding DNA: TGTGCCAGTAGTATCGAACCAGGGGGCTCGGGAGGTGGCTACACCTTC. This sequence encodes CASSIEPGGSGGGYTF.

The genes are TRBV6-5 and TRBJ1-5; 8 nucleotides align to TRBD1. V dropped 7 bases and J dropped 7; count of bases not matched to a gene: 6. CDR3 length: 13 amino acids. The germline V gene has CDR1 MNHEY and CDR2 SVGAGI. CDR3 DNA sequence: TGTGCCAGCATGACAGGGGTAGGACAGCCCCAGCATTTT. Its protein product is CASMTGVGQPQHF.

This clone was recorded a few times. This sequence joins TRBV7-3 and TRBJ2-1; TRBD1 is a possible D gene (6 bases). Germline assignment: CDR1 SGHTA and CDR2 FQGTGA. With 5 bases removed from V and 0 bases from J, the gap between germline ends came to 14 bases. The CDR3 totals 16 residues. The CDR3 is CASSAPGASSYNEQFF. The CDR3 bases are TGTGCCAGCAGCGCCCCAGGGGCCAGCTCCTACAATGAGCAGTTCTTC.

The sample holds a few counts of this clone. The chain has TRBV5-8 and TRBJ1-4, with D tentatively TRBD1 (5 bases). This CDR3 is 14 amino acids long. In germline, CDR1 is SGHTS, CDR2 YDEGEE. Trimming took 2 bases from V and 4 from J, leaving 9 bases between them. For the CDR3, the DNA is TGTGCCAGCAGCTTAGGGGATCGTAATGAAAAACTGTTTTTT. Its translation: CASSLGDRNEKLFF.

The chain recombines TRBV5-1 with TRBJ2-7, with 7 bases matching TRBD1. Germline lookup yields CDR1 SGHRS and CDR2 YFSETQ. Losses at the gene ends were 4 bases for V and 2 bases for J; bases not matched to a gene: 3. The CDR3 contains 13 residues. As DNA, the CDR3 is TGCGCCAGCAGCGTTGGACAGGCCTACGAGCAGTACTTC. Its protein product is CASSVGQAYEQYF.

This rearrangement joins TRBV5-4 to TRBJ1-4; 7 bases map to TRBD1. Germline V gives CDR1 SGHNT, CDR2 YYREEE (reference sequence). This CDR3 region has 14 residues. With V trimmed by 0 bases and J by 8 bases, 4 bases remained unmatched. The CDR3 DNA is TGTGCCAGCAGCTTGGTGGACAGGAACGAAAAACTGTTTTTT. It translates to CASSLVDRNEKLFF.

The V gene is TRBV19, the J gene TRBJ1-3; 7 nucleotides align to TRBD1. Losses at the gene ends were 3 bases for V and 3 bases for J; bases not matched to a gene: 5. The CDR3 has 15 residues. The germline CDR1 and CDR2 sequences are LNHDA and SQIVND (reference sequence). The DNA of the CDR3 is TGTGCCAGTAGTATTAAGGGGGCGCGTGGAAACACCATATATTTT. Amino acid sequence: CASSIKGARGNTIYF. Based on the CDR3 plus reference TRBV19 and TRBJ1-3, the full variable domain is DGGITQSPKYLFRKEGQNVTLSCEQNLNHDAMYWYRQDPGQGLRLIYYSQIVNDFQKGDIAEGYSVSREKKESFPLTVTSAQKNPTAFYLCASSIKGARGNTIYFGEGSWLTVV.

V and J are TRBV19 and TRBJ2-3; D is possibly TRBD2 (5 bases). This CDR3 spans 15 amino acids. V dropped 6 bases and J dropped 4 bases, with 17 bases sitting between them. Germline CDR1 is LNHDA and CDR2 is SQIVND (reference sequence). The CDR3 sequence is CASREDLAGADTQYF. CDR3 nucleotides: TGTGCCAGTAGAGAGGATCTAGCTGGGGCAGATACGCAGTATTTT.

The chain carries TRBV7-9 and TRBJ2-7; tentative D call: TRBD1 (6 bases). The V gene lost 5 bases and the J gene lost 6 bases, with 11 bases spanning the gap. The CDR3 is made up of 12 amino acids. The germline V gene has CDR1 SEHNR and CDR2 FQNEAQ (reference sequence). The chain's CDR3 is CASSTQGVEQYF. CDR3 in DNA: TGTGCCAGCAGCACACAGGGAGTCGAGCAGTACTTC.